This TCR beta chain came from a study of CD8 T cells in ankylosing spondylitis. Notes on the study in general: Significantly higher representation of disease-linked clones was reported for matched ankylosing spondylitis synovial fluid. In ankylosing spondylitis blood, a motif of roughly 8 highly homologous TCR beta variants appeared characteristic.

The CDR3 consists of 15 residues. Trimming removed 1 base from V and 2 bases from J, with 9 bases in between. Germline CDR1 is SGHVS and CDR2 is FNYEAQ. A word on this clonotype: No antigen is known for it.

TCRdb analysed the 5' RACE reads with MiXCR anew, one entry per CDR3 protein. The data show about 800,000 distinct CDR3 sequences, with roughly 10% seen just once and 0.45% to 0.6% held by the top ten. Sequencing input: blood, either unsorted or a sorted T cell fraction (not recorded which). The J gene is TRBJ2-1, the V gene TRBV7-6, with D possibly matching TRBD2 (5 bases). This clonotype was obtained from a male donor with ankylosing spondylitis. The CDR3 DNA reads TGTGCCAGCAGCTTAGAGTCTAGCCCCTACAATGAGCAGTTCTTC. Its translation: CASSLESSPYNEQFF.